A selection of T cell receptor beta chains follows, all from one sample in a study of regulatory T cells in long-lasting Graves disease. MiXCR, applied by TCRdb to the multiplex PCR reads, yields one record per CDR3 protein. The sample records approximately 480,000 distinct CDR3 sequences, about a sixth being singletons. These data also formed part of another study, on T cells in Graves' hyperthyroidism and ophthalmopathy.

The sample consisted of peripheral blood mononuclear cells (PBMCs), taken at new diagnosis, from a patient treated with antithyroid drugs. The receptor source for this set is a man between 35 and 55 years old with Graves disease. Each CDR3 is given without its conserved first and last residue.

>TRBJ2-2|TRBV7-3
ASSSRHDTGAGELF
>TRBJ2-1|TRBV10-3
AISAGETYNEQF
>TRBJ2-4|TRBV5-1
ASSRDRGTKNIQY
>TRBJ2-7|TRBV4-1
ASSQDLRTSGSVHEQY
>TRBJ1-1|TRBV6-1
ASRTLIRGEAF
>TRBJ2-5|TRBV20-1
SAEVLVEETQY
>TRBJ2-2|TRBV6-5
ASSFANTGELF
>TRBJ2-1|TRBV2
ASQRDSYNEQF
>TRBJ2-7|TRBV30
AWSLARTGIEQY
>TRBJ2-2|TRBV6-5
ASSYWGGGRGTGELF
>TRBJ1-1|TRBV20-1
SAREQGSMNTEAF
>TRBJ1-2|TRBV28
ASRTAGGYT
>TRBJ2-7|TRBV20-1
SPSRPSGSTYEQY
>TRBJ1-2|TRBV3-1
ASSQGAGLGYT
>TRBJ1-5|TRBV7-9
ASSHSNSNQPQH